The sequence of this TCR beta chain was determined in a study of CD8 T cells in ankylosing spondylitis. Study-level points and caveats: Prior work had noted some motif variants in reactive arthritis blood and synovial fluid. What seemed typical of ankylosing spondylitis blood was a TCR beta motif built from fewer than ten highly homologous variants.

For TCR beta, libraries came from quantitative 5'-RACE with molecular barcodes. TCRdb fed the 5' RACE reads into MiXCR, producing one record per CDR3 protein. Seen here are some 330,000 distinct CDR3 sequences, 7.5% to 9% observed once, and the top ten hold more than 14%. This clonotype was picked up a small number of times. What it binds is unknown. Sequenced: blood, either unsorted or a sorted T cell fraction (not recorded which). This TCR came from a male donor with ankylosing spondylitis.

The DNA for the CDR3 is TGTGCCAGCCGGGCACAGGCCTTCTACAATGAGCAGTTCTTC. Translation: CASRAQAFYNEQFF. This chain joins TRBV3-1 and TRBJ2-1; D is possibly TRBD1 (5 bases). Trimming cost V 8 bases and J 3 bases, with 14 bases left between them. CDR1 is LGHDT and CDR2 is YNNKEL in the germline V gene (reference sequence). The length of the CDR3 is 14 residues.